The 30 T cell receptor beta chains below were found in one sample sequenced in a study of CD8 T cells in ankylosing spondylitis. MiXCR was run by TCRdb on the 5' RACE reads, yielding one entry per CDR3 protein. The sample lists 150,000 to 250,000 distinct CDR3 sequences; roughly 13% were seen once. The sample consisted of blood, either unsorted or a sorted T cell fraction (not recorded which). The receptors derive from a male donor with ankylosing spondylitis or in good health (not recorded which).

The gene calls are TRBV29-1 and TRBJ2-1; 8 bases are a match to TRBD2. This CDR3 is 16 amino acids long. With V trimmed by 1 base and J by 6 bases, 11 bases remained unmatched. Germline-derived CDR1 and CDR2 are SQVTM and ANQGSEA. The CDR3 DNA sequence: TGCAGCGTTGAAGCCTTTGCGGGGGGATCTCTCAATGAGCAGTTCTTC. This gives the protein CSVEAFAGGSLNEQFF.

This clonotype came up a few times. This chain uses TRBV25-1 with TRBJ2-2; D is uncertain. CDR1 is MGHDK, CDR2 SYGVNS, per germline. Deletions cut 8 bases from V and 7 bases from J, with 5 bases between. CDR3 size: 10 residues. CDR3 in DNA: TGTGCCAGCGGGGACGGGGAGCTGTTTTTT. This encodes CASGDGELFF.

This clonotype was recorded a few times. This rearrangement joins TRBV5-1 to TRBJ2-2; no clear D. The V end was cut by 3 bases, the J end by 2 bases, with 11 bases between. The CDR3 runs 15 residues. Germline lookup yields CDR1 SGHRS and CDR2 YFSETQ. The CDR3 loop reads CASSSLRANTGELFF. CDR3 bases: TGCGCCAGCAGCTCCCTTAGGGCCAACACCGGGGAGCTGTTTTTT.

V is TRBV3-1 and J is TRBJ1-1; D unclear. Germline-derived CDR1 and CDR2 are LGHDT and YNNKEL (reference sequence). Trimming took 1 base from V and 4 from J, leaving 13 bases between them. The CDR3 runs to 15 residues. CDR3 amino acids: CASSQVPDWGTEAFF. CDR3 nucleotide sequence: TGTGCCAGCAGCCAAGTGCCGGATTGGGGCACTGAAGCTTTCTTT.

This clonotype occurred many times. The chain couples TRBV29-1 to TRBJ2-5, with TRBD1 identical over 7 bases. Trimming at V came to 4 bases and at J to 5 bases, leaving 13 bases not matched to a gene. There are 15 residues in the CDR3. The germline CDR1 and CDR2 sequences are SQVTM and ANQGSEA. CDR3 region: CSVGGGQEALETQYF. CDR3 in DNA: TGCAGCGTTGGGGGCGGACAGGAGGCGTTGGAGACCCAGTACTTC. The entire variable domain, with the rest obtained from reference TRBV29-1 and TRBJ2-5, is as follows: SAVISQKPSRDICQRGTSLTIQCQVDSQVTMMFWYRQQPGQSLTLIATANQGSEATYESGFVIDKFPISRPNLTFSTLTVSNMSPEDSSIYLCSVGGGQEALETQYFGPGTRLLVL.

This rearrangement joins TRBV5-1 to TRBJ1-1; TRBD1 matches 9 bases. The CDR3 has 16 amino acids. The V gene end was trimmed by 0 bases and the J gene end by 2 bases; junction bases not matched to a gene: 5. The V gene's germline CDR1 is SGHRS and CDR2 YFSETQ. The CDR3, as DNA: TGCGCCAGCAGCTTGGGGGACAGGGTCGGTAACACTGAAGCTTTCTTT. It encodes CASSLGDRVGNTEAFF.

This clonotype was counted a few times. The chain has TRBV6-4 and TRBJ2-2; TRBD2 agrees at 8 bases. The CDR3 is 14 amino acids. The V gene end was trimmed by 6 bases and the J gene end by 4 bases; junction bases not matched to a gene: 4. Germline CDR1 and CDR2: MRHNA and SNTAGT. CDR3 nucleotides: TGTGCCAGCAGCGGGGGGGCGAGCACCGGGGAGCTGTTTTTT. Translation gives CASSGGASTGELFF.

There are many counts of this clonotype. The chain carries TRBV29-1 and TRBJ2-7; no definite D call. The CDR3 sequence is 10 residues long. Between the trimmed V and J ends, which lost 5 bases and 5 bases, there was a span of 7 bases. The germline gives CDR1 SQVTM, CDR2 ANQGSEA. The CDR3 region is CSVSTDEQYF. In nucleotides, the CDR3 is TGCAGCGTTTCTACTGACGAGCAGTACTTC.

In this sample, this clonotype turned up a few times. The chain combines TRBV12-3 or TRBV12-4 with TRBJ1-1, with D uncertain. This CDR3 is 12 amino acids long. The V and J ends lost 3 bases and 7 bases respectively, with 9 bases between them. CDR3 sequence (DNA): TGTGCCAGCAGTTTTGGGCCCAGTGAAGCTTTCTTT. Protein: CASSFGPSEAFF.

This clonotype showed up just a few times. This CDR3 is CASSQAGGEQYF. The CDR3, as DNA: TGCGCCAGCAGCCAAGCGGGGGGGGAGCAGTACTTC. The chain couples TRBV4-1 to TRBJ2-7; 8 bases match TRBD2. The V gene's germline CDR1 is MGHRA and CDR2 YSYEKL. The J segment lost 7 bases and the V segment lost 1 base, leaving 0 bases of the junction unmatched. The length of the CDR3 is 12 residues.

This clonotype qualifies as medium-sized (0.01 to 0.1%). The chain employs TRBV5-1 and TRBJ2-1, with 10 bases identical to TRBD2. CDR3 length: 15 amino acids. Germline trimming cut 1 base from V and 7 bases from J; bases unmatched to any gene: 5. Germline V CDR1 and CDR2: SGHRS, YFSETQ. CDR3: CASSLTSGTINEQFF. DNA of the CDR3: TGCGCCAGCAGCTTGACTAGCGGGACTATAAATGAGCAGTTCTTC. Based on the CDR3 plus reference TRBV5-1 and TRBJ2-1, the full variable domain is KAGVTQTPRYLIKTRGQQVTLSCSPISGHRSVSWYQQTPGQGLQFLFEYFSETQRNKGNFPGRFSGRQFSNSRSEMNVSTLELGDSALYLCASSLTSGTINEQFFGPGTRLTVL.

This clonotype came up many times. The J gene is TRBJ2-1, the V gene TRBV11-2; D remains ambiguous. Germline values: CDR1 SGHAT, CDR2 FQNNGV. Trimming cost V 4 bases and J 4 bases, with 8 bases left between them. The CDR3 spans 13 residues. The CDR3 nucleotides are TGTGCCAGCAGCTCGTTCTCATACAATGAGCAGTTCTTC. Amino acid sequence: CASSSFSYNEQFF.

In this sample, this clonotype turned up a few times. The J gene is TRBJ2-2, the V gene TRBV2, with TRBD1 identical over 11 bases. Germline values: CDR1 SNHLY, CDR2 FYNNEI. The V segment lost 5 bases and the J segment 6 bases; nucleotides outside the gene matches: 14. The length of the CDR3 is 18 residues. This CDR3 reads CASSLGISDRGRAGELFF. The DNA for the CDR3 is TGTGCCAGCAGTCTAGGAATATCGGACAGGGGGCGCGCCGGGGAGCTGTTTTTT.

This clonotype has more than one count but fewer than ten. The CDR3 nucleotides read TGTGCCATCACCAACCCTGAGGGGCCCGAAGCTTTCTTT. Its translation: CAITNPEGPEAFF. The chain joins TRBV10-3 to TRBJ1-1; the D gene is possibly TRBD1 (5 bases). This CDR3 has 13 amino acids. The germline gives CDR1 ENHRY, CDR2 SYGVKD. V was clipped by 7 bases and J by 8 bases, with 17 bases between them.

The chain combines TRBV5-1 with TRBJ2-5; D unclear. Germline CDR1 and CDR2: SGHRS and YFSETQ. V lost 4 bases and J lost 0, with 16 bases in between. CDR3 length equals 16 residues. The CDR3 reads CASSAFRALYQETQYF. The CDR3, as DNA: TGCGCCAGCAGCGCTTTCCGGGCCCTCTACCAAGAGACCCAGTACTTC.

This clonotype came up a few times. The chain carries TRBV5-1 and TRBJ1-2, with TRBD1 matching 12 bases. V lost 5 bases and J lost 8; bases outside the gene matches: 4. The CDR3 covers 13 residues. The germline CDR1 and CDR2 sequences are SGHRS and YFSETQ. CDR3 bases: TGCGCCAGCAGATTCGGGACAGGGGGCGGCTACACCTTC. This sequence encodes CASRFGTGGGYTF. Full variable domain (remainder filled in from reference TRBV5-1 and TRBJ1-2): KAGVTQTPRYLIKTRGQQVTLSCSPISGHRSVSWYQQTPGQGLQFLFEYFSETQRNKGNFPGRFSGRQFSNSRSEMNVSTLELGDSALYLCASRFGTGGGYTFGSGTRLTVV.

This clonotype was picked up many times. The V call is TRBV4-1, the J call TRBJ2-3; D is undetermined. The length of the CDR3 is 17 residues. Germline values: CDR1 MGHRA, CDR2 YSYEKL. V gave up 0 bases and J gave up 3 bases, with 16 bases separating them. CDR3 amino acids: CASSQDLEVTGTDTQYF. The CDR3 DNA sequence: TGCGCCAGCAGCCAAGATCTCGAGGTAACTGGGACAGATACGCAGTATTTT.

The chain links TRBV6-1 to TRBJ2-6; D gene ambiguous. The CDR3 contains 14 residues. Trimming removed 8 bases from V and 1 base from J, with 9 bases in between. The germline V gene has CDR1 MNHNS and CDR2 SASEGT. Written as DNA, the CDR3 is TGTGCCAGCGGAGACATTTCTGGGGCCAACGTCCTGACTTTC. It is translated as CASGDISGANVLTF.

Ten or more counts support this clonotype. The CDR3 loop reads CATSGGGTYEQYF. CDR3 nucleotide sequence: TGTGCCACCAGCGGAGGGGGCACCTACGAGCAGTACTTC. The V call is TRBV15, the J call TRBJ2-7, with D possibly TRBD1 on 7 matching bases. This CDR3 spans 13 amino acids. Between the trimmed V and J ends, which lost 5 bases and 2 bases, there was a span of 10 bases. CDR1 and CDR2 from the germline V gene are LNHNV and YYDKDF (reference sequence).

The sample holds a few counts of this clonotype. The CDR3: CASSQGGSREETQYF. The CDR3 DNA follows: TGCGCCAGCAGCCAAGGGGGGAGCCGAGAGGAGACCCAGTACTTC. The genes are TRBV4-1 and TRBJ2-5; D could derive from TRBD1 or TRBD2 (5 bases each). CDR3 length equals 15 residues. Trimming cost V 1 base and J 5 bases, with 14 bases left between them. Looked up from germline, CDR1 is MGHRA and CDR2 is YSYEKL.

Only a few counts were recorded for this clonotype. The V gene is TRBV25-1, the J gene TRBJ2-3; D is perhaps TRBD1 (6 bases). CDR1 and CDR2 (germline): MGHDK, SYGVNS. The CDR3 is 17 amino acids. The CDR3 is CPTTTGFNGLGTDTQYF. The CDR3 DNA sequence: TGTCCCACCACAACAGGGTTTAATGGACTCGGCACAGATACGCAGTATTTT.

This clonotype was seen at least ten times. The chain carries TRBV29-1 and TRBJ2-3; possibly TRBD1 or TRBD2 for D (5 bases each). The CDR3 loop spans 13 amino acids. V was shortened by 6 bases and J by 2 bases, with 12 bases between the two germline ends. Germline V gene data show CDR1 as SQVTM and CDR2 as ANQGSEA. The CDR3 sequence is CSVEGSNTDTQYF. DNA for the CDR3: TGCAGCGTCGAGGGGAGTAACACAGATACGCAGTATTTT.

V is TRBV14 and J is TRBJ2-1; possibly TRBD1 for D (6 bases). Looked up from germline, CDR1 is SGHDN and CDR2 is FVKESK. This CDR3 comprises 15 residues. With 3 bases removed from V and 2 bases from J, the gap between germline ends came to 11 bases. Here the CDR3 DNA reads TGTGCCAGCAGCCATCGGCCAGGGGCCTACAATGAGCAGTTCTTC. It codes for CASSHRPGAYNEQFF.

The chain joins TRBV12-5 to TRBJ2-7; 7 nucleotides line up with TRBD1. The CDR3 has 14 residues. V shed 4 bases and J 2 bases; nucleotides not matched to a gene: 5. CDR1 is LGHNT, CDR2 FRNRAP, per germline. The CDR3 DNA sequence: TGTGCTAGTGGTTCCCCCGACAGGGCCTACGAGCAGTACTTC. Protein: CASGSPDRAYEQYF. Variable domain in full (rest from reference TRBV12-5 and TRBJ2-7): DARVTQTPRHKVTEMGQEVTMRCQPILGHNTVFWYRQTMMQGLELLAYFRNRAPLDDSGMPKDRFSAEMPDATLATLKIQPSEPRDSAVYFCASGSPDRAYEQYFGPGTRLTVT.

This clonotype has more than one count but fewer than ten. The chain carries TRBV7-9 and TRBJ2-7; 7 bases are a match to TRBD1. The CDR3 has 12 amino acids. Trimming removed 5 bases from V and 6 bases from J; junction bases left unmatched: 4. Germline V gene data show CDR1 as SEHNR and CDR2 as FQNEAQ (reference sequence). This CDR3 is CASSIGTAEQYF. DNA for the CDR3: TGTGCCAGCAGCATTGGGACAGCCGAGCAGTACTTC.

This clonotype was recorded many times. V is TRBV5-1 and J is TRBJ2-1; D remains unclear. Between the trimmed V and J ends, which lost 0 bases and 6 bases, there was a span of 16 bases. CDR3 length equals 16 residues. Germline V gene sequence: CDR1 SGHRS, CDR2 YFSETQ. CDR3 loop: CASSLAETPGGNEQFF. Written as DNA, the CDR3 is TGCGCCAGCAGCTTGGCCGAGACTCCAGGCGGCAATGAGCAGTTCTTC. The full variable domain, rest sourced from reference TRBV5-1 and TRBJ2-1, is KAGVTQTPRYLIKTRGQQVTLSCSPISGHRSVSWYQQTPGQGLQFLFEYFSETQRNKGNFPGRFSGRQFSNSRSEMNVSTLELGDSALYLCASSLAETPGGNEQFFGPGTRLTVL.

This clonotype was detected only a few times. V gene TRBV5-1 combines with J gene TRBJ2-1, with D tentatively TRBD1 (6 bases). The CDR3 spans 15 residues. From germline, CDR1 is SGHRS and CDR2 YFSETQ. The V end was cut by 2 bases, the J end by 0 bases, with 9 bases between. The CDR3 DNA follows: TGCGCCAGCAGCTTAGGACAGATCTCCTACAATGAGCAGTTCTTC. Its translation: CASSLGQISYNEQFF. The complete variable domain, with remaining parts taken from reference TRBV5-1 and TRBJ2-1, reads KAGVTQTPRYLIKTRGQQVTLSCSPISGHRSVSWYQQTPGQGLQFLFEYFSETQRNKGNFPGRFSGRQFSNSRSEMNVSTLELGDSALYLCASSLGQISYNEQFFGPGTRLTVL.

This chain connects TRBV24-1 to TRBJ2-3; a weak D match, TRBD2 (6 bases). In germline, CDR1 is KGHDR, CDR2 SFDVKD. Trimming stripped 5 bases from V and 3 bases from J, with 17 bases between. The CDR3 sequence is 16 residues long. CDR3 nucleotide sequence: TGTGCCACCAGTGGAACTACCGGGACTCCAACAGATACGCAGTATTTT. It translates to CATSGTTGTPTDTQYF.

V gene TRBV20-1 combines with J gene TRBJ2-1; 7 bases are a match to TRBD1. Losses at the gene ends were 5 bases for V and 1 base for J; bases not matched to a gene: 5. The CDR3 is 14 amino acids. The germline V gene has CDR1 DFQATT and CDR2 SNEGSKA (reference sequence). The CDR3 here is CSAPGTESYNEQFF. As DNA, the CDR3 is TGCAGTGCTCCCGGGACAGAGTCCTACAATGAGCAGTTCTTC.

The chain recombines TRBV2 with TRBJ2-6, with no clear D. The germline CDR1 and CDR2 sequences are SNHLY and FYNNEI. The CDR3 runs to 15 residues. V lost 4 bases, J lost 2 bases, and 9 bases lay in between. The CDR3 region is CASSASEAGANVLTF. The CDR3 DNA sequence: TGTGCCAGCAGTGCCAGCGAGGCTGGGGCCAACGTCCTGACTTTC.